Listed below are T cell receptor beta chains from one sample, sequenced in a study of T cell repertoires in cytomegalovirus infection. TCRdb re-analysed the reads in MiXCR, keeping a single row per CDR3 protein. In the table there are around 490,000 distinct CDR3 sequences, about 25% of which are singletons. Sequencing was carried out using PBMCs. These receptors were obtained from a human donor in good health (CMV status not recorded). Some clones in this sample may be carry-over from other donors' samples. CDR3s include the opening cysteine and the closing phenylalanine or tryptophan. The D gene is left open where the match is weak. A row's size may be missing; if present it is once, few, many or a size class.

D gene,V gene,clone size,J gene,CDR3 DNA,CDR3 protein
TRBD1,TRBV12-5,.,TRBJ1-2,TGTGCTAGTGGTTTGGAAACAGGGGTCACCTATGGCTACACCTTC,CASGLETGVTYGYTF
.,TRBV24-1,.,TRBJ2-1,TGTGCCACCAGTGAGGGTTATGAGCAGTTCTTC,CATSEGYEQFF
.,TRBV19,.,TRBJ1-5,TGTGCCAGTAGTATAGTAGTCGGGCAGGGAGATCAGCCCCAGCATTTT,CASSIVVGQGDQPQHF
.,TRBV19,.,TRBJ1-1,TGTGCCAGTAGTTCCTACCAAGGGGCAGGGGAGAACACTGAAGCTTTCTTT,CASSSYQGAGENTEAFF
.,TRBV11-2,.,TRBJ2-1,TGTGCCAGCGCATACAGGGAGAGCTCCTACAATGAGCAGTTCTTC,CASAYRESSYNEQFF
.,TRBV9,few,TRBJ2-7,TGTGCCAGCAGCGTAGGTCAGGGGATCTACGAGCAGTACTTC,CASSVGQGIYEQYF
TRBD2,TRBV7-2,few,TRBJ2-1,TGTGCCAGCAGCCAGCGGGAGGGCCCCAATGAGCAGTTCTTC,CASSQREGPNEQFF
.,TRBV12-3/TRBV12-4,.,TRBJ2-4,TGTGCCAGCAGTTCCTATTGGGAGCGGGAAAACATTCAGTACTTC,CASSSYWERENIQYF
.,TRBV9,few,TRBJ2-7,TGTGCCAGCAGCGCCGAAGCTGCCTACGAGCAGTACTTC,CASSAEAAYEQYF
.,TRBV7-2,.,TRBJ2-7,TGTGCCAGCAGCTTAGGCGGGCTAACCCACGAGCAGTACTTC,CASSLGGLTHEQYF
TRBD2,TRBV7-2,many,TRBJ2-1,TGTGCCAGCGGCCTAGCGGGAGGGCGTGAGAAGAATGAGCAGTTCTTC,CASGLAGGREKNEQFF
.,TRBV28,few,TRBJ1-5,TGTGCCAGCCTGAAGTCTGGGGCTCGGGGCAATCAGCCCCAGCATTTT,CASLKSGARGNQPQHF
.,TRBV20-1,.,TRBJ1-1,TGCAGTGCAACCTCCGGGACACGCAACACTGAAGCTTTCTTT,CSATSGTRNTEAFF
.,TRBV12-3/TRBV12-4,few,TRBJ2-7,TGTGCCAGCAGTCCGTACCCCCCCGCCAGCCACTTC,CASSPYPPASHF
.,TRBV27,.,TRBJ1-5,TGTGCCAGCAGTTTCAAATTCGGCCAGCCCCAGCATTTT,CASSFKFGQPQHF
.,TRBV19,.,TRBJ1-2,TGTGCCAGTAGTATTTTGGCAGCCATCGAATATGGCTACACCTTC,CASSILAAIEYGYTF
.,TRBV19,.,TRBJ2-2,TGTGCCATAAGTGGGGGAGGGAACACCGGGGAGCTGTTTTTT,CAISGGGNTGELFF